The 28 T cell receptor beta chains reported below all come from one sample, sequenced in a study of response to subunit inactivated influenza vaccine. TCRdb fed the RT-PCR reads into MiXCR, producing one record per CDR3 protein. The table records 500,000 or so distinct CDR3 sequences, more than 15% of them present only once. Sequencing was performed on CD4+ T cells sorted from PBMCs, taken less than 30 months after vaccination. These receptors came from a man in his fifties or sixties who received an inactivated influenza vaccine.

The chain employs TRBV7-2 and TRBJ2-1; a possible D gene is TRBD2 (5 bases). The CDR3 spans 15 residues. V lost 0 bases and J 3 bases, leaving 9 bases between the germline ends. The V gene's germline CDR1 is SGHTA and CDR2 FQGNSA. CDR3 protein: CASSLAGEVYNEQFF. The DNA for the CDR3 is TGTGCCAGCAGCTTAGCGGGAGAAGTCTACAATGAGCAGTTCTTC.

This clonotype was recorded many times. The V and J genes are TRBV28 and TRBJ2-2; 8 bases are shared with TRBD1. Germline V gene data show CDR1 as MDHEN and CDR2 as SYDVKM. The CDR3 length is 16 residues. V lost 7 bases to trimming and J lost 1 base; unmatched junction nucleotides: 8. CDR3 in DNA: TGTGCCAGCACCCCATCCGGGACAGGGAACACCGGGGAGCTGTTTTTT. Translated, it gives CASTPSGTGNTGELFF.

This clonotype was seen only a few times. The V and J genes are TRBV5-4 and TRBJ2-3; 9 nucleotides match TRBD2. Trimming at V came to 0 bases and at J to 2 bases, leaving 16 bases not matched to a gene. CDR1 SGHNT and CDR2 YYREEE come from the germline V gene (reference sequence). The CDR3 extends over 20 amino acids. CDR3 protein: CASSLGSRGIAGVLTDTQYF. The CDR3 DNA reads TGTGCCAGCAGCTTGGGTTCTCGGGGAATAGCGGGAGTTCTCACAGATACGCAGTATTTT.

This clonotype was seen ten or more times. The chain has TRBV29-1 and TRBJ2-2; TRBD1 agrees at 9 bases. The J segment lost 2 bases and the V segment lost 6 bases, leaving 4 bases of the junction unmatched. The length of the CDR3 is 14 residues. Germline V gene sequence: CDR1 SQVTM, CDR2 ANQGSEA. The CDR3 loop reads CSVRTGANTGELFF. As DNA, the CDR3 is TGCAGCGTACGGACAGGGGCCAACACCGGGGAGCTGTTTTTT.

This chain joins TRBV5-5 and TRBJ2-1, with 8 bases that match TRBD1. The V and J ends lost 7 bases and 1 base, in that order; junction bases with no gene match: 10. Germline V CDR1 and CDR2: SGHKS, YYEKEE (reference sequence). The length of the CDR3 is 16 residues. The CDR3 is CASQSQGAISYNEQFF. For the CDR3, the DNA is TGTGCCAGCCAGAGTCAGGGGGCGATTTCCTACAATGAGCAGTTCTTC. The full variable domain, completed using reference TRBV5-5 and TRBJ2-1, is DAGVTQSPTHLIKTRGQQVTLRCSPISGHKSVSWYQQVLGQGPQFIFQYYEKEERGRGNFPDRFSARQFPNYSSELNVNALLLGDSALYLCASQSQGAISYNEQFFGPGTRLTVL.

V and J are TRBV20-1 and TRBJ2-1; D gene uncertain. The CDR3 covers 15 residues. V lost 0 bases to trimming and J lost 3 bases, with 12 bases between them. Germline V CDR1 and CDR2: DFQATT, SNEGSKA (reference sequence). The CDR3 DNA sequence: TGCAGTGCTAGAGATCAGCCACTAAACTACAATGAGCAGTTCTTC. Residues: CSARDQPLNYNEQFF.

This clonotype was seen more than once but under ten times. This chain joins TRBV12-3 or TRBV12-4 and TRBJ1-1; no clear D gene. This CDR3 is built from 14 residues. Trimming took off 3 bases at V and 3 bases at J, with 11 bases between the two ends. Here the CDR3 DNA reads TGTGCCAGCAGTTTGAGAGTTAAGGACACTGAAGCTTTCTTT. Translated, it gives CASSLRVKDTEAFF.

The sample holds many counts of this clonotype. The gene calls are TRBV24-1 and TRBJ1-2; D not resolved. The CDR3 is 15 residues long. Trimming pared 4 bases from V and 3 bases from J, leaving 14 bases between. CDR1 is KGHDR, CDR2 SFDVKD, per germline. In DNA, the CDR3 is TGTGCCACCAGTGAGAGCGGAGCCGGGTACTATGGCTACACCTTC. Translation: CATSESGAGYYGYTF.

A few counts support this clonotype. The CDR3, as DNA: TGTGCCAGCAGCTCGACAGGGGGCGACACTGAAGCTTTCTTT. This gives the protein CASSSTGGDTEAFF. J is TRBJ1-1 and V is TRBV7-9; 10 nucleotides line up with TRBD1. The CDR3 is 14 amino acids. V gave up 4 bases and J gave up 3 bases; unmatched junction bases: 2. Looked up from germline, CDR1 is SEHNR and CDR2 is FQNEAQ (reference sequence).

This clonotype came up a few times. The chain couples TRBV6-4 to TRBJ2-2; 12 nucleotides align to TRBD2. Germline lookup yields CDR1 MRHNA and CDR2 SNTAGT. Germline trimming cut 0 bases from V and 5 bases from J; bases unmatched to any gene: 4. The CDR3 consists of 17 residues. The CDR3 nucleotides are TGTGCCAGCAGTGACTCCTTGACTAGCGGGAGAACCGGGGAGCTGTTTTTT. The encoded protein is CASSDSLTSGRTGELFF.

This clonotype was counted only a few times. V usage is TRBV14 and J usage is TRBJ2-1, with D perhaps matching TRBD1 (5 bases). The CDR3 covers 16 residues. The V gene lost 3 bases and the J gene lost 0 bases, with 12 bases spanning the gap. Germline CDR1 SGHDN, CDR2 FVKESK. The CDR3, as DNA: TGTGCCAGCAGCCATTCAGGGTCTGGCTCCTACAATGAGCAGTTCTTC. Protein product: CASSHSGSGSYNEQFF.

The chain couples TRBV12-3 or TRBV12-4 to TRBJ2-2, with 8 nucleotides matching TRBD2. The trim removed 6 bases at V and 6 bases at J, leaving 9 bases unmatched. The CDR3 runs to 15 residues. This CDR3 reads CASRTTSGSPGELFF. As DNA, the CDR3 is TGTGCCAGCAGAACCACTAGCGGCTCGCCCGGGGAGCTGTTTTTT.

The chain couples TRBV9 to TRBJ2-6; D is undetermined. The V gene's germline CDR1 is SGDLS and CDR2 YYNGEE. This CDR3 has 14 residues. The ends were cut back, 6 bases at V and 2 bases at J, with 9 bases in the middle. CDR3 in amino acids: CASKRDPGANVLTF. The CDR3, as DNA: TGTGCCAGCAAACGAGATCCTGGGGCCAACGTCCTGACTTTC.

In its sample, this clonotype was seen a few times. The chain employs TRBV13 and TRBJ1-4; TRBD1 is a possible D gene (6 bases). CDR1 PRHDT and CDR2 FYEKMQ come from the germline V gene (reference sequence). The CDR3 runs to 15 residues. Trimming left V 5 bases short and J 3 bases short, with 13 bases between. CDR3 amino acids: CASSTRTEANEKLFF. The CDR3 DNA sequence: TGTGCCAGCAGCACCAGGACAGAAGCTAATGAAAAACTGTTTTTT.

In its sample, this clonotype was seen a few times. The genes are TRBV3-1 and TRBJ2-7; D is unclear. The CDR3 totals 13 residues. V dropped 1 base and J dropped 7 bases, with 11 bases sitting between them. Germline V gene lookup returns CDR1 LGHDT and CDR2 YNNKEL (reference sequence). The CDR3 is CASSQVSSVEQYF. In DNA form, the CDR3 reads TGTGCCAGCAGCCAAGTAAGCTCTGTGGAGCAGTACTTC.

This clonotype was detected ten times or more. The J gene is TRBJ1-5, the V gene TRBV3-1; no clear D gene. This CDR3 region has 14 residues. Germline V gene data show CDR1 as LGHDT and CDR2 as YNNKEL (reference sequence). Deletions cut 0 bases from V and 3 bases from J, with 6 bases between. CDR3 in DNA: TGTGCCAGCAGCCAAGAGCCGGTCAATCAGCCCCAGCATTTT. Amino acids: CASSQEPVNQPQHF.

J is TRBJ2-5 and V is TRBV14; a possible D gene is TRBD1 (6 bases). Germline V gene lookup returns CDR1 SGHDN and CDR2 FVKESK. The germline V and J ends were trimmed by 5 bases and 1 base, with 14 bases remaining between them. The CDR3 is 15 amino acids. Here the CDR3 DNA reads TGTGCCAGCAGCGAGCGACAGGCCCTCCAAGAGACCCAGTACTTC. Amino acids: CASSERQALQETQYF. Complete variable domain (other parts from reference TRBV14 and TRBJ2-5): EAGVTQFPSHSVIEKGQTVTLRCDPISGHDNLYWYRRVMGKEIKFLLHFVKESKQDESGMPNNRFLAERTGGTYSTLKVQPAELEDSGVYFCASSERQALQETQYFGPGTRLLVL.

This clonotype has a count of ten or more. The chain uses TRBV20-1 and TRBJ2-1; 7 bases match TRBD1. This CDR3 contains 16 residues. Germline V gene data show CDR1 as DFQATT and CDR2 as SNEGSKA (reference sequence). J was trimmed by 0 bases and V by 0 bases; bases with no gene match: 5. CDR3 in DNA: TGCAGTGCTAGAGATTTTGGGACAGCCTCCTACAATGAGCAGTTCTTC. Translating it yields CSARDFGTASYNEQFF.

This chain connects TRBV14 to TRBJ2-4; no firm D call. Trimming cost V 1 base and J 0 bases, with 4 bases left between them. The CDR3 sequence is 14 residues long. Germline CDR1 and CDR2: SGHDN and FVKESK. CDR3 sequence reads: CASSQAVAKNIQYF. The CDR3 nucleotides are TGTGCCAGCAGCCAAGCTGTAGCCAAAAACATTCAGTACTTC.

This clonotype has a single count. This chain uses TRBV7-2 with TRBJ2-2; 13 positions agree with TRBD2. V was clipped by 9 bases and J by 6 bases; unmatched bases: 7. Germline-derived CDR1 and CDR2 are SGHTA and FQGNSA. This CDR3 has 15 residues. The CDR3 protein is CASGLAGVSAGELFF. The CDR3 nucleotides read TGTGCCAGTGGACTAGCGGGAGTTAGCGCCGGGGAGCTGTTTTTT.

This clonotype was picked up a small number of times. The chain couples TRBV29-1 to TRBJ1-6, with 9 bases fitting TRBD1. V lost 6 bases to trimming and J lost 9 bases; unmatched junction nucleotides: 9. The CDR3 is made up of 14 amino acids. Germline V gives CDR1 SQVTM, CDR2 ANQGSEA. The CDR3, as DNA: TGCAGCGTGGGCACAGGGGGCGCATCTTCACCCCTCCACTTT. This codes for CSVGTGGASSPLHF.

This clonotype was recorded a few times. This chain links TRBV29-1 with TRBJ1-2; no clear D gene. Germline CDR1 SQVTM, CDR2 ANQGSEA. This CDR3 contains 11 residues. V was pared by 8 bases and J by 3 bases, with 10 bases between. CDR3 loop: CSTLSYYGYTF. CDR3 DNA: TGCAGCACCCTCTCTTACTATGGCTACACCTTC.

The rearrangement links TRBV5-1 to TRBJ2-2; the D gene could be TRBD1 or TRBD2 (5 bases each). CDR3 length: 17 residues. V gave up 4 bases and J gave up 1 base, with 17 bases separating them. The germline V gene encodes CDR1 SGHRS and CDR2 YFSETQ. The CDR3 region is CASSLRVGHLNTGELFF. DNA for the CDR3: TGCGCCAGCAGCCTGCGGGTAGGACACTTGAACACCGGGGAGCTGTTTTTT.

The sample holds a few counts of this clonotype. This chain connects TRBV20-1 to TRBJ2-3; D might be TRBD2 (7 bases). Trimming took off 1 base at V and 3 bases at J, with 11 bases between the two ends. Looked up from germline, CDR1 is DFQATT and CDR2 is SNEGSKA (reference sequence). This CDR3 is 14 amino acids long. The CDR3 DNA is TGCAGTGCTAGAGCGGGGGGCGCAACAGATACGCAGTATTTT. Amino acid sequence: CSARAGGATDTQYF.

The V gene is TRBV12-3 or TRBV12-4, the J gene TRBJ1-1, with D maybe TRBD1 (5 bases). The CDR3 length is 12 residues. Trimming removed 6 bases from V and 8 bases from J, with 13 bases in between. The CDR3 bases are TGTGCCAGCAGCGGGGCGGAGTTCGAAGCTTTCTTT. This gives the protein CASSGAEFEAFF.

The rearrangement joins TRBV12-3 or TRBV12-4 to TRBJ2-3; possible D gene TRBD1, 6 bases. The CDR3 totals 17 residues. V shed 5 bases and J shed 0 bases, with 18 bases lying between them. CDR3 sequence (DNA): TGTGCCAGCAGTCCCAGTATTGGGGGCGCGAGCACAGATACGCAGTATTTT. Translating gives CASSPSIGGASTDTQYF.

This clonotype has a handful of counts. This chain joins TRBV7-2 and TRBJ2-4; 10 positions agree with TRBD1. The V gene's germline CDR1 is SGHTA and CDR2 FQGNSA. V lost 5 bases, J lost 8 bases, and 9 bases stayed unmatched. The CDR3 has 15 residues. The CDR3 coding sequence is TGTGCCAGCAGCCGGAAGACAGGGGGCGTGGACATTCAGTACTTC. It is translated as CASSRKTGGVDIQYF.

This clonotype showed up just a few times. The chain links TRBV20-1 to TRBJ2-5; the match to TRBD1 covers 9 bases. This CDR3 comprises 14 residues. J gave up 5 bases and V 5 bases, and 9 bases lay outside the gene matches. In germline, CDR1 is DFQATT, CDR2 SNEGSKA (reference sequence). The CDR3 reads CSAGDRDRRETQYF. CDR3 sequence (DNA): TGCAGTGCTGGGGACAGGGATCGCCGGGAGACCCAGTACTTC.